These T cell receptor beta chains were read from a single sample in a study of CD8+ T cells in alopecia areata. TCRdb keeps only in-frame clones here, not all; method: immunoSEQ multiplex PCR. Of some 100,000 clones in the sample, less than 75% are singletons; the top ten hold 25% to 30%. Here the sequenced sample was CD8+ T cells sorted from blood, taken at week 4, from a patient treated with tofacitinib. The receptor source for this set is a human donor with alopecia areata. Each CDR3 is given without its conserved first and last residue.

j_call,v_call,cdr3_length,cdr3_aa
TRBJ2-7,TRBV4-3,14,ASSQDQGAAAYEQY
TRBJ2-7,TRBV15,14,ATSSVPGQGLYEQY
TRBJ2-3,TRBV30,11,AWQWVGTDTQY
TRBJ2-7,TRBV27,12,ASSLSPDPREQY
TRBJ1-1,TRBV29-1,10,SVVKENTEAF
TRBJ2-5,TRBV29-1,10,SVFLDTETQY
TRBJ2-3,TRBV6-5,13,ASSYGGTRTDTQY
TRBJ1-2,TRBV29-1,9,SAEVEDGYT
TRBJ2-1,TRBV7-2,15,ASSLVAGSSSYNEQF
TRBJ2-3,TRBV7-9,14,ASGRLAGGSADTQY
TRBJ2-7,TRBV30,15,AWSAPTRDLYSYEQY
TRBJ2-1,TRBV27,10,ASVTLANEQF
TRBJ2-3,TRBV29-1,12,SVEEEGATDTQY
TRBJ1-2,TRBV29-1,12,SAAPGTGLKGYT
TRBJ2-4,TRBV5-6,12,ASSPRTGRNIQY
TRBJ1-1,TRBV29-1,10,SVEGLNTEAF